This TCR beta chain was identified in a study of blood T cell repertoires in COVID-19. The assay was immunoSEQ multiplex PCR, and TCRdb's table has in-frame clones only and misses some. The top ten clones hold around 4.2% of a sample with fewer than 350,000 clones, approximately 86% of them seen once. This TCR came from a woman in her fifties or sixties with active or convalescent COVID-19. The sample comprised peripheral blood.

DNA for the CDR3: TGTGCCAGCAGGACTCCAGACTTGTCCTACGAGCAGTACTTC. Residues: CASRTPDLSYEQYF. V usage is TRBV28 and J usage is TRBJ2-7; D remains ambiguous. V was cut by 6 bases and J by 1 base, with 13 bases left in between. The CDR3 sequence is 14 residues long. Germline-derived CDR1 and CDR2 are MDHEN and SYDVKM.